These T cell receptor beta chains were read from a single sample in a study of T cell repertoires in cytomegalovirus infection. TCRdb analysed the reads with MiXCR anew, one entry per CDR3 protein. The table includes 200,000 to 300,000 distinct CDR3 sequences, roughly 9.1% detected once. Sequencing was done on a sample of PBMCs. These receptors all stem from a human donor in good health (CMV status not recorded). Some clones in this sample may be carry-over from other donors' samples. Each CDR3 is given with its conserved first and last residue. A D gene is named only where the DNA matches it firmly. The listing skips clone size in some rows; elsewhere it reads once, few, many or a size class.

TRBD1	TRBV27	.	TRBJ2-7	TGTGCCAGCAGTTCCCTGGGGACAGAAGCCTACGAGCAGTACTTC	CASSSLGTEAYEQYF
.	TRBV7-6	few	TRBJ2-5	TGTGCCAGCAGCTTAGGGCAGTTCCAAGAGACCCAGTACTTC	CASSLGQFQETQYF
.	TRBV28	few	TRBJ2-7	TGTGCCAGCAGTTTCCGGGGGAGAGAGCAGTACTTC	CASSFRGREQYF
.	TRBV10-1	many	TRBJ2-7	TGCGCCAGCAGTGAGTCCTCAGGGGCTAGCCACGAGCAGTACTTC	CASSESSGASHEQYF
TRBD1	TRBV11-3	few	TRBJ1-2	TGTGCCAGCAGCCCGCCAATAGGACAGGCTAACTATGGCTACACCTTC	CASSPPIGQANYGYTF
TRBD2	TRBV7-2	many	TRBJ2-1	TGTGCCAGCAGCGGAACTAGCGGGAGGGCCACTGAGCAGTTCTTC	CASSGTSGRATEQFF
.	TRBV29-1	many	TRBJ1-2	TGCAGCGCCCGCTTGGAAGTCTATGGCTACACCTTC	CSARLEVYGYTF
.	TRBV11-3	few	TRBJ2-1	TGTGCCAGCAGCTTAGACGGTAGCAGGGGAGGCGCCTACAATGAGCAGTTCTTC	CASSLDGSRGGAYNEQFF
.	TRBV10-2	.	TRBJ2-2	TGCGCCAGCAGGCCCGAGCTCACCGGGGAGCTGTTTTTT	CASRPELTGELFF
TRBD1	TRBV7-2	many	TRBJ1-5	TGTGCCAGCAGCCAAGGGACAGGGGGCAGGCAGCCCCAGCATTTT	CASSQGTGGRQPQHF
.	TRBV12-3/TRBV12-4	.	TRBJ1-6	TGTGCCAGCAGTTTCCGGCAGAGCTCCTATAATTCACCCCCCCACTTT	CASSFRQSSYNSPPHF
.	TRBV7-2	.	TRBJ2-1	TGTGCCAGCAGCACCCAGGGTCTAGCAGGGAATGAGCAGTTCTTC	CASSTQGLAGNEQFF
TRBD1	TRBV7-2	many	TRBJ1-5	TGTGCCAGCAGCTTAGAGGCGGACAGGGGGTTTCTAAGCAATCAGCCCCAGCATTTT	CASSLEADRGFLSNQPQHF
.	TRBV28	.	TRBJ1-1	TGTGCCAGCAGAGAGGTACTTCAGAATGAAGCTTTCTTT	CASREVLQNEAFF
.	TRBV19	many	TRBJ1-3	TGTGCCAGTAGCCGTACTCCCGGAAACACCATATATTTT	CASSRTPGNTIYF
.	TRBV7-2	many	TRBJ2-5	TGTGCCAGCAGCCCCCATGCTGGGACAAGAGAAGAGACCCAGTACTTC	CASSPHAGTREETQYF
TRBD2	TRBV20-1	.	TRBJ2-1	TGCAGTGCTAGAGGTGGGACTAGCGGGAGCTCGTCCTACAATGAGCAGTTCTTC	CSARGGTSGSSSYNEQFF
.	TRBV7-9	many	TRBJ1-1	TGTGCCAGCAGCGGGGAGAGTGTGGCTTTCTTT	CASSGESVAFF
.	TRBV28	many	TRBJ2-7	TGTGCCAGCAGTTCATCCGTCGGGGCTTACGAGCAGTACTTC	CASSSSVGAYEQYF
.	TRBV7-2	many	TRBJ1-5	TGTGCCAGCAGCTTCGCCGGGACACTTAGCAATCAGCCCCAGCATTTT	CASSFAGTLSNQPQHF
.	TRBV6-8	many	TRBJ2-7	TGTGCCAGCAGTGCCCGGGACACCTCCTACGAGCAGTACTTC	CASSARDTSYEQYF
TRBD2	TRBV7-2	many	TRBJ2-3	TGTGCCAGCAGCCTTCAACTAGCGGGAGGTGCAGATACGCAGTATTTT	CASSLQLAGGADTQYF
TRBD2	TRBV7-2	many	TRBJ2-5	TGTGCCAGCAGCCAAGGGACTAGCGGGATGACCCAGTACTTC	CASSQGTSGMTQYF
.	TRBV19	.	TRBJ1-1	TGTGCCAGTAGTGACCGCTTGACGGTAGCTTTCTTT	CASSDRLTVAFF
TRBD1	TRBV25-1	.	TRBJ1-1	TGTGCCACCATAGCGACAGGGATGAACACTGAAGCTTTCTTT	CATIATGMNTEAFF
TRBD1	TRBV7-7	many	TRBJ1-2	TGTGCCAGCAGTTATCCGCAGGGGGCGAGAGGCTACACCTTC	CASSYPQGARGYTF
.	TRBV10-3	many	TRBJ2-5	TGTGCCATCAGTGAGCATGGAGAGACCCAGTACTTC	CAISEHGETQYF
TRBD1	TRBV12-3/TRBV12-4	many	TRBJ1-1	TGTGCCAGCAGGTATGACAGGGACCAAGAAGCTTTCTTT	CASRYDRDQEAFF
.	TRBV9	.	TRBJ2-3	TGTGCCAGCAGCGGCCAACAAGGGTGGCTCGATACGCAGTATTTT	CASSGQQGWLDTQYF
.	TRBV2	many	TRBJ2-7	TGTGCCAGCAGGCCACTTGATACAGACGAGCAGTACTTC	CASRPLDTDEQYF
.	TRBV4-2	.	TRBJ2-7	TGTGCCAGCAGCCAAGATGGGTGGGGGGCCCTCCACTTC	CASSQDGWGALHF
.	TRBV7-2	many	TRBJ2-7	TGTGCCAGCAGCCCACGCGGATCAGGGGGGTTCTACGAGCAGTACTTC	CASSPRGSGGFYEQYF